This TCR beta chain was recorded in a study of a mutant IDH1 vaccine in newly diagnosed glioma. About the research overall: At week 35 came visit V12, and visit V13 followed at week 47.

Noted time point: week 35, safety follow-up. Topical imiquimod accompanied each vaccine dose, which consisted of 300 ug of mutant IDH1 20-mer peptide. The patients were given eight vaccinations, one each in weeks 1, 3, 5, 7, 11, 15, 19 and 23. CDR1 is MDHEN and CDR2 is SYDVKM in the germline V gene. The CDR3 has 12 amino acids. V was pared by 9 bases and J by 2 bases, with 3 bases of the junction left unmatched. Remarks on this clone: The antigen is not known.

Profiling relied on immunoSEQ multiplex PCR, and the TCRdb table lists in-frame clones only, not all of them. The data hold tens of thousands of clones, with roughly four fifths observed a single time. Sequences were derived from PBMCs, sampled from a glioma patient whose treatment included an IDH1 peptide vaccine. This receptor was taken from a middle-aged man with glioma. The rearrangement links TRBV28 to TRBJ2-7; 8 nucleotides agree with TRBD2. The CDR3 bases are TGTGCCAGTACGGGGGGGCCCTACGAGCAGTACTTC. Protein product: CASTGGPYEQYF.